The source of this TCR beta chain is a study of cytomegalovirus exposure and HLA in healthy donors. Both 60 Vbeta primers and 13 Jbeta primers went into the PCR. Sequencing used immunoSEQ multiplex PCR; TCRdb keeps in-frame clones, though not all of them. The sample lists more than 45,000 clones, roughly 76% occurring once. Germline CDR1 and CDR2: SGHTA and FQGTGA. After removal of 3 bases from V and 9 bases from J, the junction contained 5 bases not matched to a gene. There are 13 residues in the CDR3. This chain uses TRBV7-3 with TRBJ2-1; 7 positions match TRBD1. Sequencing used PBMCs. The source of this sequence is a woman aged 40 to 50 in good health and CMV-seropositive. Here the CDR3 reads CASSFDRVTEQFF. CDR3 nucleotides: TGTGCCAGCAGCTTTGACAGGGTTACTGAGCAGTTCTTC.